The entry below gives a single T cell receptor beta chain sequence along with its context. Unrecorded immune exposure was likely among donors, who were nominally healthy when sampled. The sample is drawn from a study of cytomegalovirus exposure and HLA in healthy donors. The study ran its PCR with 60 Vbeta and 13 Jbeta primers. Here immunoSEQ multiplex PCR was the method, and the copy in TCRdb shows in-frame clones only, minus some. This table has 150,000 to 200,000 clones, approximately 82% appearing once. This CDR3 is built from 15 residues. CDR1 is MDHEN and CDR2 is SYDVKM in the germline V gene. V was shortened by 7 bases and J by 3 bases, with 16 bases between the two germline ends.

The sample taken for sequencing was PBMCs. The V gene is TRBV28, the J gene TRBJ1-5; TRBD1 is a possible D gene (6 bases). The receptor's source is a woman aged 35 to 49 in good health and CMV-seropositive. The CDR3 here is CASNLDNRDNQPQHF. DNA of the CDR3: TGTGCCAGCAATCTAGATAACAGGGACAATCAGCCCCAGCATTTT.